Below are 20 T cell receptor beta chains sequenced from a single sample in a study of shared clonotypes between healthy human individuals. TCRdb keeps only in-frame clones here, not all; method: immunoSEQ multiplex PCR. In the table there are hundreds of thousands of clones, 96% of which are singletons. Sequencing was performed on naive CD4+ T cells sorted from blood. Subset denoted: CD45RA+ positively selected. Receptor source: a woman under 40 in good health.

The V gene is TRBV29-1, the J gene TRBJ1-4; possibly TRBD1 for D (6 bases). Germline CDR1 reads SQVTM; CDR2 reads ANQGSEA. The CDR3 covers 13 residues. V was trimmed by 4 bases and J by 8 bases, leaving 14 bases between them. This CDR3 is CSVAFGQGEKLFF. For the CDR3, the DNA is TGCAGCGTTGCATTCGGGCAGGGGGAAAAACTGTTTTTT.

This rearrangement joins TRBV15 to TRBJ2-5; 8 positions agree with TRBD2. The end of the DNA aligns better with TRBJ2-7, so the J call may be wrong. This CDR3 has 16 residues. Germline V gene data show CDR1 as LNHNV and CDR2 as YYDKDF (reference sequence). CDR3 region: CATSRHRAGGYYEQYF. CDR3 nucleotide sequence: TGTGCCACCAGCAGACACCGGGCGGGGGGATACTACGAGCAGTACTTC.

The V gene is TRBV6-1, the J gene TRBJ2-3; no reliable D call. CDR1 is MNHNS, CDR2 SASEGT, per germline. CDR3 size: 14 residues. V lost 8 bases and J lost 2, with 14 bases in between. The CDR3 DNA sequence: TGTGCCAGCCGCCCCGGAGATGCCACAGATACGCAGTATTTT. This gives the protein CASRPGDATDTQYF.

The chain links TRBV5-1 to TRBJ2-3, with 7 positions matching TRBD2. V dropped 4 bases and J dropped 2; count of bases not matched to a gene: 7. Germline lookup yields CDR1 SGHRS and CDR2 YFSETQ. The CDR3 consists of 15 residues. The chain's CDR3 is CASSQPSGTTDTQYF. The CDR3 DNA reads as TGCGCCAGCAGCCAACCTAGCGGAACCACAGATACGCAGTATTTT.

This clone has just one count. The V gene is TRBV7-2, the J gene TRBJ1-2; TRBD1 aligns across 7 bases. V dropped 2 bases and J dropped 0; count of bases not matched to a gene: 9. This CDR3 is built from 17 residues. Germline-derived CDR1 and CDR2 are SGHTA and FQGNSA. The CDR3 region is CASSLRAGGKTNYGYTF. For the CDR3, the DNA is TGTGCCAGCAGCTTAAGGGCAGGGGGAAAGACTAACTATGGCTACACCTTC.

This clone showed up just once. V gene TRBV19 combines with J gene TRBJ2-7; TRBD1 matches at 9 bases. The CDR3 is 15 residues long. Germline V gives CDR1 LNHDA, CDR2 SQIVND (reference sequence). The J segment lost 4 bases and the V segment lost 3 bases, leaving 7 bases of the junction unmatched. The CDR3 DNA sequence: TGTGCCAGTAGTATTCCCGGGACAGGGATGTACGAGCAGTACTTC. This gives the protein CASSIPGTGMYEQYF.

This chain joins TRBV5-5 and TRBJ2-1, with 7 bases aligning to TRBD2. V shed 5 bases and J 4 bases; nucleotides not matched to a gene: 9. The CDR3 runs to 15 residues. Looked up from germline, CDR1 is SGHKS and CDR2 is YYEKEE (reference sequence). The CDR3 DNA follows: TGTGCCAGCAGTCTCTTGGCTAGCGGTTACAATGAGCAGTTCTTC. It translates to CASSLLASGYNEQFF. The entire variable domain, with the rest obtained from reference TRBV5-5 and TRBJ2-1, is as follows: DAGVTQSPTHLIKTRGQQVTLRCSPISGHKSVSWYQQVLGQGPQFIFQYYEKEERGRGNFPDRFSARQFPNYSSELNVNALLLGDSALYLCASSLLASGYNEQFFGPGTRLTVL.

The chain uses TRBV19 and TRBJ2-1; TRBD1 aligns across 11 bases. The CDR3 is made up of 15 amino acids. Per germline, CDR1 LNHDA and CDR2 SQIVND (reference sequence). The ends lost 7 bases at V and 9 bases at J; junction bases unmatched: 11. The CDR3 reads CASTKRGQGAGEQFF. In DNA, the CDR3 is TGTGCCAGTACCAAACGCGGACAGGGGGCTGGTGAGCAGTTCTTC.

V and J are TRBV14 and TRBJ1-4, with 9 positions matching TRBD1. The CDR3 loop spans 17 amino acids. V was clipped by 2 bases and J by 0 bases; unmatched bases: 4. Germline values: CDR1 SGHDN, CDR2 FVKESK. DNA of the CDR3: TGTGCCAGCAGCCAACCCGGGACAGGGACAACTAATGAAAAACTGTTTTTT. This gives the protein CASSQPGTGTTNEKLFF.

CDR3 bases: TGTGCCAGTAGTAGAAAGGTGATCGCCTATGGCTACACCTTC. As protein: CASSRKVIAYGYTF. V and J are TRBV19 and TRBJ1-2; D gene unclear. The V end was cut by 4 bases, the J end by 4 bases, with 13 bases between. This CDR3 is 14 amino acids long. CDR1 and CDR2 from the germline V gene are LNHDA and SQIVND (reference sequence).

The chain recombines TRBV10-3 with TRBJ2-5, with 14 bases identical to TRBD2. Germline loops: CDR1 ENHRY, CDR2 SYGVKD. V lost 10 bases to trimming and J lost 1 base; unmatched junction nucleotides: 8. The CDR3 covers 16 residues. CDR3 DNA: TGTGCCACGGGGACTAGCGGGGGTGGGTTCCAAGAGACCCAGTACTTC. Translation gives CATGTSGGGFQETQYF.

This chain uses TRBV29-1 with TRBJ2-3; TRBD1 matches 8 bases. After removal of 2 bases from V and 4 bases from J, the junction contained 2 bases not matched to a gene. Germline V gene lookup returns CDR1 SQVTM and CDR2 ANQGSEA. CDR3 length: 13 amino acids. For the CDR3, the DNA is TGCAGCGTTGAAAAACAGGGGGCAGATACGCAGTATTTT. This codes for CSVEKQGADTQYF.

About this clone: The same CDR3 arises from other DNA sequences in this sample as well. V is TRBV10-2 and J is TRBJ2-7; possibly TRBD1 for D (6 bases). Germline V gene sequence: CDR1 WSHSY, CDR2 SAAADI. Trimming took off 0 bases at V and 3 bases at J, with 9 bases between the two ends. The CDR3 covers 14 residues. CDR3 in amino acids: CASSESGALYEQYF. The CDR3 bases are TGCGCCAGCAGTGAGTCGGGGGCGCTCTACGAGCAGTACTTC.

The chain employs TRBV5-1 and TRBJ2-2, with D hard to call. The CDR3 runs to 14 residues. V lost 2 bases and J 6 bases, leaving 11 bases between the germline ends. CDR1 SGHRS and CDR2 YFSETQ come from the germline V gene. CDR3 amino acids: CASSFTAYPGELFF. The CDR3, as DNA: TGCGCCAGCAGCTTTACGGCTTACCCCGGGGAGCTGTTTTTT.

The rearrangement uses TRBV18 and TRBJ1-1; tentatively, D is TRBD1 (5 bases). The CDR3 covers 13 residues. With 0 bases removed from V and 8 bases from J, the gap between germline ends came to 10 bases. Germline V gives CDR1 KGHSH, CDR2 LQKENI. CDR3 sequence: CASSPPFSGEAFF. CDR3 DNA: TGTGCCAGCTCACCACCGTTTTCAGGGGAAGCTTTCTTT.

The chain employs TRBV5-4 and TRBJ2-7; the D gene is possibly TRBD2 (5 bases). The germline CDR1 and CDR2 sequences are SGHNT and YYREEE (reference sequence). V lost 5 bases, J lost 5 bases, and 17 bases lay in between. This CDR3 has 14 amino acids. Here the CDR3 reads CASRGLLESHEQYF. The CDR3 region has the DNA TGTGCCAGCAGGGGATTACTAGAGTCCCACGAGCAGTACTTC. Looking up the rest from reference TRBV5-4 and TRBJ2-7 gives the full variable domain: ETGVTQSPTHLIKTRGQQVTLRCSSQSGHNTVSWYQQALGQGPQFIFQYYREEENGRGNFPPRFSGLQFPNYSSELNVNALELDDSALYLCASRGLLESHEQYFGPGTRLTVT.

This clone showed up just once. The V gene is TRBV19, the J gene TRBJ1-6; 8 bases line up with TRBD1. This CDR3 is built from 16 residues. CDR1 is LNHDA, CDR2 SQIVND, per germline (reference sequence). After removal of 6 bases from V and 7 bases from J, the junction contained 11 bases not matched to a gene. CDR3 residues: CASSPIGRDRNSPLHF. CDR3 DNA sequence: TGTGCCAGTAGCCCCATAGGACGGGACAGGAATTCACCCCTCCACTTT.

The chain joins TRBV18 to TRBJ2-2; unclear D gene. Germline CDR1 KGHSH, CDR2 LQKENI. The V end lost 4 bases, the J end lost 6 bases, and 3 bases lay between the germline ends. This CDR3 is built from 11 residues. The CDR3 here is CASSLPGELFF. CDR3 coding DNA: TGTGCCAGCTCACTTCCCGGGGAGCTGTTTTTT.

This rearrangement joins TRBV28 to TRBJ1-2; the D gene is possibly TRBD1 (5 bases). Per the germline V gene, CDR1 is MDHEN and CDR2 is SYDVKM. V lost 8 bases and J 8 bases, leaving 15 bases between the germline ends. The CDR3 has 12 residues. The CDR3 region is CASLSRAGGYTF. CDR3 sequence (DNA): TGTGCCAGCTTAAGCAGGGCTGGCGGCTACACCTTC.

This chain uses TRBV25-1 with TRBJ1-1, with D possibly being TRBD1 (5 bases). The CDR3 covers 15 residues. The germline CDR1 and CDR2 sequences are MGHDK and SYGVNS. V was clipped by 5 bases and J by 1 base, with 14 bases between them. CDR3 nucleotides: TGTGCCAGCAGTCCCCACACGGGGGAGAACACTGAAGCTTTCTTT. It is translated as CASSPHTGENTEAFF.